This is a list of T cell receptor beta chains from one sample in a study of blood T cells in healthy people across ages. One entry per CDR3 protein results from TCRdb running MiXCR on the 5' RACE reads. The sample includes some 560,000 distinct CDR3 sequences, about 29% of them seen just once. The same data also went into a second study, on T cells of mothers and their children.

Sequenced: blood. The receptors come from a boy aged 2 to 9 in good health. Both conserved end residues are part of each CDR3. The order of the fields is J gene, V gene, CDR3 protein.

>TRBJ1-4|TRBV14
CAGSQGVTGPNEKLFF
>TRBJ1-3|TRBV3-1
CASSQGGSSGNTIYF
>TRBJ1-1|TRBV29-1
CSVGFDRAGTEAFF
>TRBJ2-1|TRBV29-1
CSVAASYNEQFF
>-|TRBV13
CASSLSRTSGQETQYF
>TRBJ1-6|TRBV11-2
CASSLLPSYNSPLHF
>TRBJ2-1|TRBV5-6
CASSLAPGTGFNEQFF
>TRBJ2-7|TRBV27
CASSITGLAYHEQYF
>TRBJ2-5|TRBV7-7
CASSFKAEETQYF
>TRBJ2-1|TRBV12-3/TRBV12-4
CASSLGGDNEQFF
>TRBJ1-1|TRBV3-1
CASSPVRLSEAFF
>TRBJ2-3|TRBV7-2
CASSWATSVVDTQYF
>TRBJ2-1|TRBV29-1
CSDTQAGSYNEQFF
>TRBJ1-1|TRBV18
CASSPSYVRDGLNTEAFF
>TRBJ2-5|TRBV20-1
CSAGPRDQETQYF
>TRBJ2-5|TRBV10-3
CAIRPSGGQETQYF
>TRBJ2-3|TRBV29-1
CSVEKRNTDTRYF
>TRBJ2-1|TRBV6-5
CASALRGDAYNEQFF
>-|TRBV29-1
CSVVMRGVPNEQFF
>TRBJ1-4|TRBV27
CASARGRGEKLFF
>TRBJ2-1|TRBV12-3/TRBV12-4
CASSLETGRGAYNEQFF
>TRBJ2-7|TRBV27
CASGSQGYYEQYF